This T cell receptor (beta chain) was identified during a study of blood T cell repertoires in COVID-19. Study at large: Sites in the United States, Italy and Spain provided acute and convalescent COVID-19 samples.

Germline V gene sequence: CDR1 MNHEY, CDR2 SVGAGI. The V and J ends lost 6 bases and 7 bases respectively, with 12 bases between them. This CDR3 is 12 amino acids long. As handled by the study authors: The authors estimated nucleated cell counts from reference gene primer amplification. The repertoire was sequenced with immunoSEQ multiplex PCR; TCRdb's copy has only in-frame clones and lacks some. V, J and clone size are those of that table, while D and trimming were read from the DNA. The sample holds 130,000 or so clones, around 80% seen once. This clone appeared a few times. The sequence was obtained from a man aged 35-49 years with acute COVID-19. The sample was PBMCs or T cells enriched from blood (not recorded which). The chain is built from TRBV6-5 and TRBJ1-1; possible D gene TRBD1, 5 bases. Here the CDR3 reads CASRRSGGEAFF. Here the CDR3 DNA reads TGTGCCAGCAGGCGCTCCGGGGGTGAAGCTTTCTTT.